The clone carrying this T cell receptor beta chain was observed once. Its antigen is currently unknown. Possible read error: a much larger clone is one base away. Trimming left V 7 bases short and J 6 bases short, with 9 bases between. Germline CDR1 and CDR2: MNHEY and SVGEGT. The CDR3 is made up of 11 amino acids. CD8+CD4-CCR7+CD45RA+ cells were sorted as naive CD8 T cells. The sample comes from a study of molecular identifiers for immune sequencing clone quantification. Study overall: Replicate experiments divided RNA from 20,000 or 100,000 naive CD8 cells into five parts and sequenced four. Study results and caveats: Spiked-in Jurkat TCR RNA corresponding to one cell was reported as detectable against about 1 million naive cells.

In preparing bulk TCR libraries, previously described methods and listed TCR primers were used. TCRdb independently ran MiXCR on the PCR reads; one entry per CDR3 protein. The sample shows fewer than 350,000 distinct CDR3 sequences, 20% to 25% of them seen only once. The sequence was collected from a human donor in good health. Some libraries in this study had Jurkat cell RNA spiked in. The V gene is TRBV6-2 or TRBV6-3, the J gene TRBJ1-1; D is uncertain. The specimen was naive CD8+ T cells from blood, with Jurkat cell RNA spiked in. Subset noted: FACS-sorted CD8+CD4-CCR7+CD45RA+ naive T cells. The CDR3 protein is CASIQAAEAFF. CDR3 in DNA: TGTGCCAGCATCCAGGCCGCTGAAGCTTTCTTT.